The 23 T cell receptor beta chains below come from one sample, sequenced in a study of blood T cell repertoires in COVID-19. Data came from immunoSEQ multiplex PCR; TCRdb stores just in-frame clones and leaves some out. The table includes about 210,000 clones, 81% detected once. The sequenced sample was PBMCs or T cells enriched from blood (not recorded which). The receptors originated from a woman in her 50s with acute COVID-19.

This chain links TRBV2 with TRBJ1-5; TRBD1 agrees at 8 bases. CDR1 and CDR2 (germline): SNHLY, FYNNEI. J gave up 3 bases and V 5 bases, and 6 bases lay outside the gene matches. There are 15 residues in the CDR3. The CDR3 nucleotides read TGTGCCAGCAGTCGACAGGGGATAGACAATCAGCCCCAGCATTTT. Its protein is CASSRQGIDNQPQHF.

The rearrangement links TRBV6-2 or TRBV6-3 to TRBJ2-3; the match to TRBD2 covers 16 bases. The CDR3 length is 17 residues. The trim removed 6 bases at V and 4 bases at J, leaving 7 bases unmatched. The germline V gene encodes CDR1 MNHEY and CDR2 SVGEGT. The CDR3 loop reads CASSRGLAGGGADTQYF. As DNA, the CDR3 is TGTGCCAGCAGCAGGGGACTAGCGGGAGGGGGGGCAGATACGCAGTATTTT.

This chain joins TRBV5-8 and TRBJ1-2; D possibly corresponds to TRBD1 (6 bases). This CDR3 spans 15 amino acids. V gave up 4 bases and J gave up 4 bases, with 17 bases separating them. Germline loops: CDR1 SGHTS, CDR2 YDEGEE. The chain's CDR3 is CASSTYRAPSYGYTF. Written as DNA, the CDR3 is TGTGCCAGCAGCACCTACAGGGCTCCTTCCTATGGCTACACCTTC. Based on the CDR3 plus reference TRBV5-8 and TRBJ1-2, the full variable domain is EAGVTQSPTHLIKTRGQQATLRCSPISGHTSVYWYQQALGLGLQFLLWYDEGEERNRGNFPPRFSGRQFPNYSSELNVNALELEDSALYLCASSTYRAPSYGYTFGSGTRLTVV.

This chain joins TRBV7-2 and TRBJ2-7, with D uncertain. The V end lost 5 bases, the J end lost 2 bases, and 10 bases lay between the germline ends. From germline, CDR1 is SGHTA and CDR2 FQGNSA. This CDR3 is built from 13 residues. The CDR3 loop is CASSRSDAYEQYF. DNA for the CDR3: TGTGCCAGCAGCAGATCAGATGCCTACGAGCAGTACTTC.

The chain combines TRBV9 with TRBJ1-1; D is undetermined. The germline V and J ends were trimmed by 0 bases and 0 bases, with 6 bases remaining between them. Germline CDR1 reads SGDLS; CDR2 reads YYNGEE. The CDR3 runs 14 residues. CDR3 residues: CASSVVNLNTEAFF. The DNA for the CDR3 is TGTGCCAGCAGCGTAGTTAACTTGAACACTGAAGCTTTCTTT. The full variable domain, completed using reference TRBV9 and TRBJ1-1, is DSGVTQTPKHLITATGQRVTLRCSPRSGDLSVYWYQQSLDQGLQFLIQYYNGEERAKGNILERFSAQQFPDLHSELNLSSLELGDSALYFCASSVVNLNTEAFFGQGTRLTVV.

Only one count was recorded for this clone. The chain carries TRBV13 and TRBJ2-7; D perhaps matches TRBD1 (6 bases). The V gene lost 5 bases and the J gene lost 0 bases, with 17 bases spanning the gap. CDR1 is PRHDT, CDR2 FYEKMQ, per germline (reference sequence). The CDR3 sequence is 16 residues long. For the CDR3, the DNA is TGTGCCAGCAGCACAACCGCGACAGGCAACTCCTACGAGCAGTACTTC. Translating it yields CASSTTATGNSYEQYF.

The chain has TRBV5-8 and TRBJ1-2, with D perhaps matching TRBD1 (5 bases). Germline CDR1 SGHTS, CDR2 YDEGEE. The CDR3 runs to 13 residues. Trimming removed 5 bases at V and 3 bases at J, with 11 bases between. DNA for the CDR3: TGTGCCAGCAGAGGCAGGGAGGACTATGGCTACACCTTC. Its translation: CASRGREDYGYTF.

V usage is TRBV3-1 (or the pseudogene TRBV3-2) and J usage is TRBJ2-2; maybe TRBD2 (6 bases). The CDR3 is made up of 15 amino acids. Per germline, CDR1 LGHDT and CDR2 YNNKEL (reference sequence). V lost 5 bases and J lost 7, with 17 bases in between. CDR3 loop: CASSTFLPDYGELFF. The CDR3 DNA follows: TGTGCCAGCAGCACTTTTTTACCGGACTACGGGGAGCTGTTTTTT.

This chain connects TRBV6-2 or TRBV6-3 to TRBJ1-5; possible D gene TRBD1, 6 bases. Trimming took 4 bases from V and 1 from J, leaving 11 bases between them. This CDR3 has 15 amino acids. Germline CDR1 is MNHEY and CDR2 is SVGEGT. CDR3 nucleotide sequence: TGTGCCAGCAGTTCCGACAGGACGAGCAATCAGCCCCAGCATTTT. This translates into CASSSDRTSNQPQHF.

The chain couples TRBV7-9 to TRBJ2-2; the D gene is possibly TRBD1 (5 bases). Per the germline V gene, CDR1 is SEHNR and CDR2 is FQNEAQ (reference sequence). The CDR3 runs 13 residues. V lost 5 bases, J lost 7 bases, and 11 bases lay in between. The CDR3 is CASSGPGHGELFF. CDR3 DNA: TGTGCCAGCAGCGGACCAGGGCACGGGGAGCTGTTTTTT.

The chain employs TRBV30 and TRBJ1-1; D is uncertain. The CDR3 is made up of 12 amino acids. V lost 1 base, J lost 6 bases, and 9 bases lay in between. The germline V gene has CDR1 GTSNPN and CDR2 SVGIG (reference sequence). The CDR3 DNA follows: TGTGCCTGGAGTGGGACTTGGGCTGAAGCTTTCTTT. Translating gives CAWSGTWAEAFF.

The V gene is TRBV7-2, the J gene TRBJ2-7; D not certain. Deletions cut 2 bases from V and 6 bases from J, with 17 bases between. Germline loops: CDR1 SGHTA, CDR2 FQGNSA. CDR3 length: 15 residues. CDR3 DNA: TGTGCCAGCAGCTTAAATACCGGGTTTCTACCCGAGCAGTACTTC. Translation gives CASSLNTGFLPEQYF.

A few counts support this clone. The chain carries TRBV28 and TRBJ1-2; no clear D. V lost 8 bases and J lost 4, with 14 bases in between. The CDR3 loop spans 13 amino acids. Germline V CDR1 and CDR2: MDHEN, SYDVKM. CDR3 DNA sequence: TGTGCCAGCGAAAAACAGTTTCGCTATGGCTACACCTTC. Its protein product is CASEKQFRYGYTF.

The chain couples TRBV2 to TRBJ1-1; D gene uncertain. Between the trimmed V and J ends, which lost 7 bases and 0 bases, there was a span of 12 bases. Germline CDR1 and CDR2: SNHLY and FYNNEI. This CDR3 region has 14 residues. CDR3 DNA sequence: TGTGCCAGCATATCAGGCAGAGTGAACACTGAAGCTTTCTTT. It encodes CASISGRVNTEAFF.

CDR3 protein: CASRRQSNQPQHF. Written as DNA, the CDR3 is TGTGCCAGCAGACGACAGAGCAATCAGCCCCAGCATTTT. V and J are TRBV16 and TRBJ1-5; tentative D call: TRBD1 (5 bases). The CDR3 is 13 residues long. V shed 6 bases and J shed 1 base, with 7 bases lying between them. CDR1 is KGHSY, CDR2 FQNENV, per germline. Filled out from reference TRBV16 and TRBJ1-5, the complete variable domain reads GEEVAQTPKHLVRGEGQKAKLYCAPIKGHSYVFWYQQVLKNEFKFLISFQNENVFDETGMPKERFSAKCLPNSPCSLEIQATKLEDSAVYFCASRRQSNQPQHFGDGTRLSIL.

The V gene is TRBV6-2 or TRBV6-3, the J gene TRBJ2-3; TRBD2 aligns across 10 bases. The V gene end was trimmed by 0 bases and the J gene end by 8 bases; junction bases not matched to a gene: 8. CDR1 and CDR2 from the germline V gene are MNHEY and SVGEGT. The CDR3 extends over 16 amino acids. The CDR3 loop is CASSYSSLAGEGTQYF. The CDR3 DNA is TGTGCCAGCAGTTACTCTTCCCTAGCGGGAGAGGGTACGCAGTATTTT.

The V call is TRBV7-2, the J call TRBJ1-2; D is ambiguous. Per the germline V gene, CDR1 is SGHTA and CDR2 is FQGNSA. This CDR3 is 13 amino acids long. V lost 3 bases, J lost 11 bases, and 16 bases lay in between. The CDR3 sequence is CASSFSQSVSYTF. The CDR3 DNA is TGTGCCAGCAGCTTTTCGCAGAGCGTCTCGTACACCTTC.

V usage is TRBV30 and J usage is TRBJ1-2; a possible D gene is TRBD1 (6 bases). The V and J ends lost 4 bases and 8 bases respectively, with 23 bases between them. Germline loops: CDR1 GTSNPN, CDR2 SVGIG (reference sequence). This CDR3 region has 15 residues. The CDR3 spells CAWTGTSQRTGGYTF. The DNA of the CDR3 is TGTGCCTGGACTGGGACATCACAACGGACTGGAGGCTACACCTTC.

The chain uses TRBV10-3 and TRBJ2-1; D might be TRBD2 (5 bases). In germline, CDR1 is ENHRY, CDR2 SYGVKD. The CDR3 has 17 amino acids. Trimming shortened V by 10 bases and J by 7 bases, and 29 bases separated the two germline ends. CDR3: CATAPSLGKGYDNEQFF. The DNA for the CDR3 is TGTGCCACCGCCCCTAGCCTGGGGAAAGGCTATGATAATGAGCAGTTCTTC.

This clone has a count of ten or more. The rearrangement uses TRBV28 and TRBJ1-2; 11 bases match TRBD1. CDR3 length: 15 residues. Germline V lookup: CDR1 MDHEN, CDR2 SYDVKM. Unmatched junction bases numbered 6, after V lost 5 bases and J lost 4 bases. CDR3 DNA sequence: TGTGCCAGCAGTGGGACAGGGGGTCTCGGCTATGGCTACACCTTC. This encodes CASSGTGGLGYGYTF.

The J gene is TRBJ1-4, the V gene TRBV5-5; D gene unclear. Germline V gene data show CDR1 as SGHKS and CDR2 as YYEKEE (reference sequence). Trimming stripped 1 base from V and 7 bases from J, with 14 bases between. The CDR3 has 15 amino acids. Here the CDR3 reads CASSLYARGAEKLFF. Here the CDR3 DNA reads TGTGCCAGCAGCTTGTATGCCCGGGGAGCTGAAAAACTGTTTTTT.

The rearrangement joins TRBV4-3 to TRBJ2-2; 9 nucleotides align to TRBD2. The CDR3 has 16 residues. Germline V gene lookup returns CDR1 LGHNA and CDR2 YSLEER. Unmatched junction bases numbered 6, after V lost 1 base and J lost 6 bases. Here the CDR3 DNA reads TGCGCCAGCAGCCAAGTAGGGACTAGCCCGCCCGGGGAGCTGTTTTTT. It codes for CASSQVGTSPPGELFF.

This chain joins TRBV7-8 and TRBJ2-2, with D tentatively TRBD2 (5 bases). The CDR3 has 16 amino acids. From germline, CDR1 is SGHVS and CDR2 FQNEAQ. V was trimmed by 5 bases and J by 0 bases, leaving 13 bases between them. The CDR3 spells CASSRRPGTNTGELFF. The CDR3, as DNA: TGTGCCAGCAGCCGAAGACCGGGAACGAACACCGGGGAGCTGTTTTTT.